This T cell receptor beta chain was sequenced during a study of early T cells in non-severe SARS-CoV-2 infection. At the level of the study: Sequenced bulk RNA came from whole blood that was unsorted, and chains were unpaired.

The V gene's germline CDR1 is SGHTA and CDR2 FQGNSA. There are 16 residues in the CDR3. The sample holds many counts of this clonotype. A read error may account for a junction end that differs from germline. Researchers attached unique molecular identifiers to individual cDNA molecules. A single record per CDR3 protein comes from TCRdb applying MiXCR to the 5' RACE reads. The data show about 50,000 distinct CDR3 sequences, approximately 9.4% seen once. Sequencing was done on a sample of whole blood. The rearrangement links TRBV7-2 to TRBJ2-2, with 7 bases aligning to TRBD1. The source of this sequence is an adult who was a healthcare worker with PCR-confirmed SARS-CoV-2 infection or an uninfected control (not recorded which). The CDR3 spells CASSSTTGIHTGELFF. The CDR3 nucleotides read TGTGCCAGCAGCTCAACGACAGGGATACACACGGGGGAGCTGTTTTTT.